The 29 T cell receptor beta chains given below trace back to one sample, sequenced in a study of T cell responses to AZD1222 COVID-19 vaccine. This table comes from immunoSEQ multiplex PCR, and its TCRdb copy is limited to in-frame clones, with some not included. The sample has roughly 150,000 clones, around 90% seen once. The sample in question was peripheral blood, obtained 28 days after the second AZD1222 dose. Receptors were obtained from an adult who received the AZD1222 COVID-19 vaccine.

The chain carries TRBV5-6 and TRBJ2-7; possibly TRBD1 for D (6 bases). There are 14 residues in the CDR3. With 3 bases removed from V and 2 bases from J, the gap between germline ends came to 12 bases. Germline lookup yields CDR1 SGHDT and CDR2 YYEEEE. The CDR3 bases are TGTGCCAGCAGCTCGCCTCAGGGGACCTACGAGCAGTACTTC. Translating it yields CASSSPQGTYEQYF.

Concerning this clone itself: Other DNA sequences in the same sample also yield this CDR3. J is TRBJ1-2 and V is TRBV6-1, with 9 bases aligning to TRBD1. The CDR3 runs 13 residues. The V gene's germline CDR1 is MNHNS and CDR2 SASEGT. J lost 8 bases, V lost 3 bases, and 4 bases had no gene match. Here the CDR3 DNA reads TGTGCCAGCAGTGATCGGGACAGGGCCGGCTACACCTTC. Translated: CASSDRDRAGYTF.

This chain joins TRBV5-6 and TRBJ1-1, with D unresolved. The V gene lost 4 bases and the J gene lost 4 bases, with 17 bases spanning the gap. Germline CDR1 and CDR2: SGHDT and YYEEEE. CDR3 size: 15 residues. CDR3 in amino acids: CASSKPGRAGTEAFF. The CDR3 DNA reads as TGTGCCAGCAGCAAGCCCGGTAGGGCGGGCACTGAAGCTTTCTTT.

V usage is TRBV7-9 and J usage is TRBJ2-2; 7 positions agree with TRBD1. V trimming: 5 bases; J trimming: 4 bases; junction bases outside the gene matches: 10. CDR1 and CDR2 from the germline V gene are SEHNR and FQNEAQ (reference sequence). The CDR3 has 16 amino acids. The chain's CDR3 is CASSHPRTGTTGELFF. For the CDR3, the DNA is TGTGCCAGCAGCCATCCAAGGACAGGAACCACCGGGGAGCTGTTTTTT.

The chain carries TRBV2 and TRBJ2-1; TRBD2 matches at 16 bases. There are 14 residues in the CDR3. Looked up from germline, CDR1 is SNHLY and CDR2 is FYNNEI. V shed 9 bases, J shed 7 bases, and the junction held 3 bases outside the gene matches. In DNA, the CDR3 is TGTGCCAGGGGACTAGCGGGAGGGGTGAATGAGCAGTTCTTC. Encoded protein: CARGLAGGVNEQFF.

The chain recombines TRBV15 with TRBJ1-5; TRBD1 matches at 9 bases. Germline lookup yields CDR1 LNHNV and CDR2 YYDKDF (reference sequence). The CDR3 loop spans 16 amino acids. V shed 2 bases and J 4 bases; nucleotides not matched to a gene: 6. CDR3 amino acids: CATSRRGQGVNQPQHF. CDR3 nucleotides: TGTGCCACCAGCAGAAGGGGACAGGGAGTGAATCAGCCCCAGCATTTT.

This sequence joins TRBV7-2 and TRBJ1-3; possible D gene TRBD1, 6 bases. The CDR3 loop spans 15 amino acids. Trimming cost V 4 bases and J 0 bases, with 10 bases left between them. The V gene's germline CDR1 is SGHTA and CDR2 FQGNSA. CDR3 nucleotides: TGTGCCAGCAGCTCGGACAGAATCTCTGGAAACACCATATATTTT. It yields the protein CASSSDRISGNTIYF.

The rearrangement joins TRBV27 to TRBJ1-1, with 10 bases matching TRBD1. V lost 5 bases, J lost 8 bases, and 14 bases stayed unmatched. The germline V gene encodes CDR1 MNHEY and CDR2 SMNVEV (reference sequence). This CDR3 is built from 16 residues. The CDR3 DNA reads TGTGCCAGCAGTAAGGGACAGGGGAGTCTACCTTTCGAAGCTTTCTTT. Protein sequence: CASSKGQGSLPFEAFF.

This clone has just a few counts. The chain combines TRBV9 with TRBJ2-7, with a possible D match to TRBD1 (5 bases). Looked up from germline, CDR1 is SGDLS and CDR2 is YYNGEE. This CDR3 is 12 amino acids long. Trimming removed 0 bases from V and 5 bases from J, with 6 bases in between. CDR3 in amino acids: CASSVGGDEQYF. CDR3 bases: TGTGCCAGCAGCGTAGGGGGCGACGAGCAGTACTTC.

The chain joins TRBV12-3 or TRBV12-4 to TRBJ1-1; 8 nucleotides match TRBD1. With 5 bases clipped from V and 4 bases from J, the junction kept 3 bases outside the gene matches. This CDR3 is 13 amino acids long. The CDR3: CASSRDRFTEAFF. The CDR3 region has the DNA TGTGCCAGCAGTAGGGACAGGTTCACTGAAGCTTTCTTT.

The CDR3 sequence is CASSLSRVEKLFF. CDR3 DNA sequence: TGTGCCAGCAGCTTAAGCAGGGTTGAAAAACTGTTTTTT. This chain uses TRBV7-8 with TRBJ1-4; D might be TRBD1 (5 bases). V lost 2 bases to trimming and J lost 7 bases, with 8 bases between them. The CDR3 is made up of 13 amino acids. The germline V gene has CDR1 SGHVS and CDR2 FQNEAQ.

The rearrangement uses TRBV6-1 and TRBJ1-1; possibly TRBD1 for D (5 bases). This CDR3 spans 14 amino acids. Germline CDR1 is MNHNS and CDR2 is SASEGT. V was shortened by 7 bases and J by 4 bases, with 16 bases between the two germline ends. CDR3 region: CASIPPGGSTEAFF. The CDR3 coding sequence is TGTGCCAGCATTCCCCCCGGGGGGAGCACTGAAGCTTTCTTT.

The V gene is TRBV19, the J gene TRBJ2-7; 8 bases fit TRBD1. This CDR3 has 17 amino acids. Germline V gene data show CDR1 as LNHDA and CDR2 as SQIVND (reference sequence). Germline trimming cut 1 base from V and 6 bases from J; bases unmatched to any gene: 14. The CDR3 sequence is CASSIVVVRDRTGEQYF. The CDR3 DNA reads as TGTGCCAGTAGTATAGTGGTTGTCAGGGACAGGACGGGCGAGCAGTACTTC.

This clone was seen only once. The V gene is TRBV2, the J gene TRBJ1-5; no firm D call. The CDR3 spans 13 residues. Germline V lookup: CDR1 SNHLY, CDR2 FYNNEI. Trimming removed 2 bases from V and 4 bases from J, with 6 bases in between. The CDR3 nucleotides read TGTGCCAGCAGTGAATCGGGGAATCAGCCCCAGCATTTT. It specifies CASSESGNQPQHF. Full variable domain (missing parts from reference TRBV2 and TRBJ1-5): EPEVTQTPSHQVTQMGQEVILRCVPISNHLYFYWYRQILGQKVEFLVSFYNNEISEKSEIFDDQFSVERPDGSNFTLKIRSTKLEDSAMYFCASSESGNQPQHFGDGTRLSIL.

In its sample, this clone was seen once. This rearrangement joins TRBV27 to TRBJ1-5; D not resolved. There are 12 residues in the CDR3. Germline V gene data show CDR1 as MNHEY and CDR2 as SMNVEV (reference sequence). V was clipped by 6 bases and J by 7 bases, with 10 bases between them. The CDR3 is CASSPTGQPQHF. CDR3 sequence (DNA): TGTGCCAGCAGCCCGACGGGCCAGCCCCAGCATTTT.

This chain links TRBV7-2 with TRBJ1-2; D gene ambiguous. V was shortened by 1 base and J by 5 bases, with 5 bases between the two germline ends. CDR1 SGHTA and CDR2 FQGNSA come from the germline V gene. The CDR3 spans 12 residues. In DNA form, the CDR3 reads TGTGCCAGCAGCTTAGTCTCGTATGGCTACACCTTC. Its translation: CASSLVSYGYTF.

The genes are TRBV19 and TRBJ1-4, with TRBD1 as a possible D gene (6 bases). V dropped 1 base and J dropped 6 bases, with 15 bases sitting between them. From germline, CDR1 is LNHDA and CDR2 SQIVND (reference sequence). The CDR3 is made up of 16 amino acids. The CDR3 reads CASSIGPGQVDEKLFF. The DNA for the CDR3 is TGTGCCAGTAGTATAGGACCGGGACAAGTCGATGAAAAACTGTTTTTT.

The chain joins TRBV6-5 to TRBJ1-1; D gene uncertain. CDR1 and CDR2 (germline): MNHEY, SVGAGI. The CDR3 extends over 13 amino acids. Trimming left V 2 bases short and J 6 bases short, with 10 bases between. CDR3 protein: CASSYSPGAEAFF. CDR3 nucleotides: TGTGCCAGCAGTTACAGCCCTGGCGCTGAAGCTTTCTTT.

With respect to this clone: One end of the junction fails to match germline, which may point to a read error. The CDR3 DNA is TGTGCCAGCAGATTGGGTCGGGGGGCAGGAACAGATACGCAGTATTTT. Encoded protein: CASRLGRGAGTDTQYF. V gene TRBV5-4 combines with J gene TRBJ2-3; tentatively, D is TRBD2 (7 bases). The CDR3 has 16 amino acids. Germline CDR1 SGHNT, CDR2 YYREEE (reference sequence).

The CDR3: CSASTSDTQYF. As DNA, the CDR3 is TGCAGTGCAAGTACGTCAGATACGCAGTATTTT. The gene calls are TRBV20-1 and TRBJ2-3; D unclear. V lost 6 bases, J lost 4 bases, and 8 bases lay in between. Germline-derived CDR1 and CDR2 are DFQATT and SNEGSKA (reference sequence). CDR3 length: 11 amino acids.

V is TRBV27 and J is TRBJ2-2, with 10 positions matching TRBD2. This CDR3 is built from 22 residues. V shed 6 bases, J shed 0 bases, and the junction held 22 bases outside the gene matches. The germline V gene encodes CDR1 MNHEY and CDR2 SMNVEV (reference sequence). The CDR3 DNA reads TGTGCCAGCAGGGGGGGAATTCTTATGGGGATTAGCGGGAGGACGAACACCGGGGAGCTGTTTTTT. It codes for CASRGGILMGISGRTNTGELFF.

This clone was found a few times. The rearrangement uses TRBV11-2 and TRBJ1-2; 7 nucleotides align to TRBD1. CDR3 size: 16 residues. Unmatched junction bases numbered 5, after V lost 0 bases and J lost 1 base. Germline assignment: CDR1 SGHAT and CDR2 FQNNGV. CDR3 sequence: CASSLDVTGHNYGYTF. CDR3 coding DNA: TGTGCCAGCAGCTTAGATGTGACAGGGCATAACTATGGCTACACCTTC.

The chain joins TRBV30 to TRBJ1-1; the match to TRBD1 covers 9 bases. This CDR3 region has 13 residues. V lost 8 bases and J lost 1; bases outside the gene matches: 5. From germline, CDR1 is GTSNPN and CDR2 SVGIG (reference sequence). CDR3 residues: CARDRGTNTEAFF. CDR3 nucleotides: TGTGCCCGAGACAGGGGGACGAACACTGAAGCTTTCTTT.

The chain links TRBV5-1 to TRBJ1-5, with TRBD1 as a possible D gene (6 bases). The CDR3 extends over 14 amino acids. V lost 4 bases and J lost 1, with 9 bases in between. Germline CDR1 is SGHRS and CDR2 is YFSETQ. The CDR3 DNA reads TGCGCCAGCAGCCCTGACAGGAGCAATCAGCCCCAGCATTTT. Protein product: CASSPDRSNQPQHF.

This chain links TRBV5-4 with TRBJ2-7; no clear D gene. Trimming shortened V by 3 bases and J by 4 bases, and 11 bases separated the two germline ends. This CDR3 spans 13 amino acids. CDR1 is SGHNT, CDR2 YYREEE, per germline (reference sequence). CDR3 residues: CASSSQVRYEQYF. The DNA of the CDR3 is TGTGCCAGCAGCTCCCAGGTACGTTACGAGCAGTACTTC.

The chain combines TRBV6-6 with TRBJ2-3, with 9 positions matching TRBD2. CDR1 MNHNY and CDR2 SVGAGI come from the germline V gene (reference sequence). J gave up 4 bases and V 6 bases, and 8 bases lay outside the gene matches. The CDR3 covers 15 residues. The CDR3 reads CASRRREGLPDTQYF. DNA for the CDR3: TGTGCCAGCAGGCGGCGGGAGGGATTGCCAGATACGCAGTATTTT.

This rearrangement joins TRBV2 to TRBJ1-1, with 8 bases aligning to TRBD1. The CDR3 spans 12 residues. V lost 11 bases and J lost 10; bases outside the gene matches: 12. Germline V gene sequence: CDR1 SNHLY, CDR2 FYNNEI. This chain's CDR3 is CAGTEGTGGAFF. For the CDR3, the DNA is TGTGCCGGTACCGAGGGGACAGGAGGAGCTTTCTTT.

J is TRBJ1-4 and V is TRBV18; weak D call: TRBD1 (6 bases). CDR1 and CDR2 (germline): KGHSH, LQKENI. The CDR3 runs 15 residues. The V end lost 3 bases, the J end lost 3 bases, and 11 bases lay between the germline ends. CDR3 loop: CASSPRQASNEKLFF. The DNA for the CDR3 is TGTGCCAGCTCACCTCGACAGGCCTCTAATGAAAAACTGTTTTTT.

The V and J genes are TRBV19 and TRBJ1-1; TRBD1 is a possible D gene (6 bases). Deletions cut 7 bases from V and 2 bases from J, with 20 bases between. Germline CDR1 reads LNHDA; CDR2 reads SQIVND (reference sequence). This CDR3 comprises 16 residues. The CDR3 region is CASNGGGSYSNTEAFF. The CDR3 coding sequence is TGTGCCAGTAATGGGGGCGGGTCCTACTCCAACACTGAAGCTTTCTTT.